These T cell receptor beta chains were read from a single sample in a study of cytomegalovirus exposure and HLA in healthy donors. Sequenced by immunoSEQ multiplex PCR; TCRdb stores in-frame clones only, minus some. The sample lists tens of thousands of clones; 93% were seen once. Sequencing input: PBMCs. These receptors originate from a woman between 25 and 40 years old in good health and CMV-seronegative. The CDR3 runs from the conserved cysteine through the conserved F or W. The D gene is left open where the match is weak. Size is stated for part of the rows, as once, few or many counts, or as a class when the clone is expanded.

>TRBV18|TRBJ1-5|-|TRBD1
TGTGCCAGCTCACCGACAGGGTCTCTTCAGCCCCAGCATTTT
CASSPTGSLQPQHF
>TRBV5-8|TRBJ2-2|-|TRBD1
TGTGCCAGCAGCACCGGGACAGCGAACACCGGGGAGCTGTTTTTT
CASSTGTANTGELFF
>TRBV19|TRBJ1-4|-|-
TGTGCCAGTTCCGGAGGGCCGGAAAATGAAAAACTGTTTTTT
CASSGGPENEKLFF
>TRBV21-1|TRBJ2-7|-|-
TGTGCCAGCAGCAAAAACCGAGATACCGGGACTAGCGGGTGTCGCCTCCACTACTACGAGCAGTACTTC
CASSKNRDTGTSGCRLHYYEQYF
>TRBV7-6|TRBJ2-5|once|-
TGTGCCAGCAGCTTAGGGGCAGGGGGGTACCAAGAGACCCAGTACTTC
CASSLGAGGYQETQYF
>TRBV7-3|TRBJ2-2|few|TRBD1
TGTGCCAGCAGATTCGGACAGGGGAACACCGGGGAGCTGTTTTTT
CASRFGQGNTGELFF
>TRBV7-8|TRBJ2-5|-|-
TGTGCCAGCAGCTTCGTGGCCCCCTCGGAGACCCAGTACTTC
CASSFVAPSETQYF
>TRBV7-6|TRBJ2-3|-|-
TGTGCCAGCAGCAACCTAGGCTATATAAGCACAGATACGCAGTATTTT
CASSNLGYISTDTQYF
>TRBV6-5|TRBJ1-3|-|-
TGTGCCAGCAGTTACTCGGGGGCTTTTGGAAACACCATATATTTT
CASSYSGAFGNTIYF
>TRBV6-1|TRBJ2-3|-|-
TGTGCCATCAAATCGAGTCCCACAGATACGCAGTATTTT
CAIKSSPTDTQYF
>TRBV10-3|TRBJ2-3|-|TRBD2
TGTGCCATCAGCGGGGGGGAAGATACGCAGTATTTT
CAISGGEDTQYF
>TRBV9|TRBJ1-1|once|-
TGTGCCAGCAGCGTAGAACAGGCGAACACTGAAGCTTTCTTT
CASSVEQANTEAFF
>TRBV11-3|TRBJ1-1|-|-
TGTGCCAGCAGCTTATCAGAGAACACTGAAGCTTTCTTT
CASSLSENTEAFF
>TRBV10-3|TRBJ2-7|once|-
TGTACCATCGGGGCGGATTCCTACGAGCAGTACTTC
CTIGADSYEQYF
>TRBV7-9|TRBJ1-1|-|-
TGTGCCAGCAGCTTATCTTCTACGGGGAACACTGAAGCTTTCTTT
CASSLSSTGNTEAFF
>TRBV6-6|TRBJ1-1|-|TRBD1
TGTGCCAGCAGTTACGAGGGGGCGACTGAAGCTTTCTTT
CASSYEGATEAFF
>TRBV7-8|TRBJ1-1|-|TRBD1
TGTGCCAGCAGCTGGGGACAGCCGAACACTGAAGCTTTCTTT
CASSWGQPNTEAFF
>TRBV5-4|TRBJ1-3|-|-
TGTGCCAGCAGCTTGTCACCGGGGAGGTCGGGCAGCACCATATATTTT
CASSLSPGRSGSTIYF
>TRBV5-1|TRBJ2-7|-|-
TGCGCCAGCGCATTCTTGGCCGGGTCACCCTACGAGCAGTACTTC
CASAFLAGSPYEQYF
>TRBV18|TRBJ1-1|-|TRBD1
TGTGCCAGCTCATCGACAGGGAAAGGCACTGAAGCTTTCTTT
CASSSTGKGTEAFF
>TRBV29-1|TRBJ1-2|-|-
TGCAGCGTTGAAGGGTTGTACGGTGCTAACTATGGCTACACCTTC
CSVEGLYGANYGYTF
>TRBV7-9|TRBJ1-1|once|-
TGTGCCAGCAGCTCCGAGGACGTCAGAGGGGGTACTGAAGCTTTCTTT
CASSSEDVRGGTEAFF
>TRBV6-5|TRBJ2-1|once|-
TGTGCCAGCAGTTACTCGACTGCCCCGGGAAGCAATGAGCAGTTCTTC
CASSYSTAPGSNEQFF
>TRBV6-1|TRBJ1-1|-|TRBD1
TGTGCCAGCAACAGGGGCGACACTGAAGCTTTCTTT
CASNRGDTEAFF
>TRBV7-2|TRBJ2-1|-|TRBD2
TGTGCCAGCAGCGGGACTAGCGGGAGTATAAAGTCCTACAATGAGCAGTTCTTC
CASSGTSGSIKSYNEQFF
>TRBV5-1|TRBJ2-3|-|TRBD2
TGCGCCAGCAGCAGCGGACTAGCGGGACCAGATACGCAGTATTTT
CASSSGLAGPDTQYF
>TRBV4-3|TRBJ1-2|-|-
TGCGCCAGCAGCCTCTCGGGGTTCACAGGGAGAGGCTACACCTTC
CASSLSGFTGRGYTF
>TRBV11-1|TRBJ1-6|few|-
TGTGCCAGCAGCTTACAGGGAAATTCACCCCTCCACTTT
CASSLQGNSPLHF
>TRBV4-1|TRBJ2-6|-|TRBD2
TGCGCCAGCAGCCCTCGGGGGGGCCGGTCCGGGGCCAACGTCCTGACTTTC
CASSPRGGRSGANVLTF
>TRBV6-5|TRBJ1-5|-|-
TGTGCCAGCAGTCCCAGGGTTGGGAGCAATCAGCCCCAGCATTTT
CASSPRVGSNQPQHF
>TRBV5-4|TRBJ2-7|-|TRBD2
TGTGCCAGCAGCTTGGTAGCGGGGGGGTCCTACGAGCAGTACTTC
CASSLVAGGSYEQYF
>TRBV7-9|TRBJ2-7|-|TRBD1
TGTGCTATACCGGGACAGGGGGGCCACGAGCAGTACTTC
CAIPGQGGHEQYF
>TRBV2|TRBJ2-7|-|-
TGTGCCAGCAGTGCGGACAGACCCTACGAGCAGTACTTC
CASSADRPYEQYF
>TRBV6-1|TRBJ1-2|-|-
TGTGCCAGCAGGTCCCCATTTAACTATGGCTACACCTTC
CASRSPFNYGYTF
>TRBV7-6|TRBJ1-3|-|-
TGTGCCAGCAGCCCAAATTACAGGGCCTCCTCTGGAAACACCATATATTTT
CASSPNYRASSGNTIYF
>TRBV7-9|TRBJ2-3|-|-
TGTGCCAGCAGCTTAGTCCGGTCTAACCCTAGCACAGATACGCAGTATTTT
CASSLVRSNPSTDTQYF
>TRBV28|TRBJ1-2|few|TRBD1
TGTGCCAGCAGGGGGACAGTTTCATATGGCTACACCTTC
CASRGTVSYGYTF
>TRBV5-4|TRBJ1-1|-|-
TGTGCCAGCAGCTCACCTCTGACTCCCCTGGAGAATTTCTTT
CASSSPLTPLENFF
>TRBV28|TRBJ1-5|-|TRBD1
TGTGCCAGCAGTTTAGGACAGGGGCAAGAGCCCCAGCATTTT
CASSLGQGQEPQHF
>TRBV21-1|TRBJ1-4|-|-
TGTGCCAGCAGCAAAGAGGAGGAGGACAGGCATAATGAAAAACTGTTTTTT
CASSKEEEDRHNEKLFF
>TRBV5-1|TRBJ2-1|-|TRBD1
TGCGCCAGCAGCTCGGGACAGACGGCTTCCAATGAGCAGTTCTTC
CASSSGQTASNEQFF
>TRBV11-2|TRBJ1-2|-|-
TGTGCCAGCAGCTTAACTGGTTGGAGGACTTATGGCTACACCTTC
CASSLTGWRTYGYTF
>TRBV28|TRBJ1-6|-|-
TGTGCCAGCAGTCCCGGGACATCGGATTCACCCCTCCACTTT
CASSPGTSDSPLHF
>TRBV5-1|TRBJ2-7|-|TRBD2
TGCGCCAGCAGCGCGGGACTAGCGGGGGGGGAGCAGTACTTC
CASSAGLAGGEQYF
>TRBV14|TRBJ2-5|-|-
TGTGCCAGCAGCCTCCAAGGAGGGCGCCTTATTGGGACCCAGTACTTC
CASSLQGGRLIGTQYF
>TRBV10-3|TRBJ1-3|once|-
TGTGCCATCAGTGAGTCTCGGAGGGACTCCTCTGGAAACACCATATATTTT
CAISESRRDSSGNTIYF
>TRBV25-1|TRBJ2-1|-|-
TGTGCCAGCAGTGAATCCCGGGACACGATAAACAATGAGCAGTTCTTC
CASSESRDTINNEQFF
>TRBV4-3|TRBJ2-1|-|-
TGCGCCAGCAGCCAAGGACTAGACTCCTACAATGAGCAGTTCTTC
CASSQGLDSYNEQFF
>TRBV1|TRBJ2-7|-|-
TGCACCAGCAGCCAAGGCCAGCGGGATAACGAGCAGTACTTC
CTSSQGQRDNEQYF
>TRBV18|TRBJ1-4|-|-
TGTGCCAGCTCACCACCGTCCGGGTCCGTGGAAGAAAAACTGTTTTTT
CASSPPSGSVEEKLFF
>TRBV19|TRBJ2-7|-|-
TGTGCCAGTAGTATAGGACAACCAGCCTACGAGCAGTACTTC
CASSIGQPAYEQYF
>TRBV27|TRBJ2-3|-|TRBD2
TGTGCCAGCAGTCCCGTATCGGTAGCGGGATCCACAGATACGCAGTATTTT
CASSPVSVAGSTDTQYF
>TRBV6-1|TRBJ2-6|-|-
TGTGCCAGCAGTGAACTCAGGGTAGGGTCCAACGTCCTGACTTTC
CASSELRVGSNVLTF
>TRBV5-1|TRBJ2-3|-|-
TGCGCCAGCAGCTTGGGCACCTACAGGGCACAGTCAGATACGCAGTATTTT
CASSLGTYRAQSDTQYF
>TRBV28|TRBJ2-1|-|TRBD2
TGTGCCAGCAGTCGCCCCGCGGGGGTAAAGCTGGGTCCCTACAATGAGCAGTTCTTC
CASSRPAGVKLGPYNEQFF